The T cell receptor (beta chain) under discussion was sequenced for a study of blood T cell repertoires in COVID-19. For the study at large: Researchers got acute and convalescent COVID-19 samples from the United States, Italy and Spain. In each case, the material was cDNA or gDNA derived from T cells, B-cell-depleted T cells, or PBMCs.

In the authors' methods: Scientists estimated how many nucleated cells there were by amplifying reference gene primers. Using immunoSEQ multiplex PCR, the repertoire was profiled, and TCRdb retains in-frame clones only, with some absent. The V and J calls and clone size were taken over from that table, and D and trimming were inferred from the DNA. The sample has roughly 80,000 clones; roughly 78% are singletons. The CDR3 is 14 amino acids. Germline-derived CDR1 and CDR2 are MDHEN and SYDVKM. Trimming at V came to 5 bases and at J to 5 bases, leaving 6 bases not matched to a gene. The rearrangement links TRBV28 to TRBJ2-7; 10 positions agree with TRBD1. The clonotype originates from a human donor in a cohort sampled during active COVID-19. Sequenced sample: peripheral blood. The CDR3 reads CASSRDRGIDEQYF. The CDR3 DNA reads as TGTGCCAGCAGTAGGGACAGGGGAATAGACGAGCAGTACTTC. Together with reference TRBV28 and TRBJ2-7, the CDR3 gives the full variable domain: DVKVTQSSRYLVKRTGEKVFLECVQDMDHENMFWYRQDPGLGLRLIYFSYDVKMKEKGDIPEGYSVSREKKERFSLILESASTNQTSMYLCASSRDRGIDEQYFGPGTRLTVT.